The TCR beta chain under discussion was sequenced for a study of technical replicates of blood from a few donors. Only in-frame clones appear in the TCRdb table, and some are missing; sequencing was by immunoSEQ multiplex PCR. The repertoire holds 40,000 to 60,000 clones, roughly 92% seen once, with 3% to 5% in the top ten. Germline CDR1 and CDR2: PRHDT and FYEKMQ (reference sequence). The CDR3 has 15 amino acids. Of note for this clone: An end of the junction differs from the germline gene, which may be a read error.

The sequence was collected from a human donor in good health. Some clones in this sample may be carry-over from other donors' samples. The chain carries TRBV13 and TRBJ2-2, with 7 bases that match TRBD2. What was sequenced was PBMCs. The CDR3 protein is CASTLEGGPSGELFF. The CDR3, as DNA: TGTGCCAGCACCTTAGAGGGAGGGCCTTCCGGGGAGCTGTTTTTT.